This T cell receptor (beta chain) originates from a study of blood T cell repertoires in COVID-19 (dated by TCRdb to the early 2020s). Study-wide context: Samples covering the acute and convalescent phases of COVID-19 were provided by collaborators in the United States, Italy and Spain. Samples were obtained from the ongoing ImmuneRACE study (first 160 participants) and from some 1,200 subjects provided by 6 global collaborators. The dataset comprised deeply sampled blood TCRbeta repertoires from subjects exposed to, actively infected with, or recovered from COVID-19. HLA class I and class II types, where available, came from metadata supplied by the sample provider rather than from assay-based typing. The prospective study material was composed of cDNA or gDNA derived from T cells, B-cell-depleted T cells, or PBMCs. The repertoires were released in a freely available public database meant as a resource for research on the immune response to SARS-CoV-2. The sample metadata nearly always contained a de-identified subject ID, COVID-19 status, age in years and sex. Broad study findings and their caveats: The amount of clinical and demographic metadata varied by source and participant and was provided uncurated.

TCRbeta CDR3 regions were amplified from genomic DNA by means of the immunoSEQ Assay, a bias-controlled multiplex PCR. The original methods were these. Within the assay, amplification of reference gene primers was used to estimate how many nucleated cells each sample contained. To quantify the absolute abundance of each unique TCRbeta CDR3 rearrangement, sequence reads were collapsed and filtered. For each sample, productive Simpson clonality was calculated by taking the square root of Simpson's diversity index across productive rearrangements. The table comes from immuneACCESS by way of TCRdb, which keeps in-frame sequences with V and J called. Part of the clones is missing from these tables; in studies checked, under half for an unresolved V gene and the rest for unknown reasons. V and J calls and clone size come straight from that table; D and trimming were deduced from the DNA. Recorded for this sample are under 350,000 clones; 89% of them occurred a single time. Less than 2% of the sample is held by the ten biggest clonotypes.

To note about this clone: Its antigen remains unidentified. Base qualities are missing; no much larger clone stands one base away.

Enrolling through a virtual design, the prospective study's participants ranged in age from about 18 to 100 years and lived across 24 United States geographic areas. In the prospective study, participants were assigned to cohorts based on the clinical history participants reported in a screening survey and a study questionnaire. Recovered participants in ImmuneRACE Cohort 3 were defined as having two consecutive negative NP/OP PCR tests, clearance from a healthcare professional, or resolution of symptoms. Each participant in the prospective study had whole blood, serum and a nasopharyngeal or oropharyngeal swab collected by mobile phlebotomists. Prospective study participants could optionally give additional blood draws and questionnaires over a roughly 2-month period. Blood samples from the prospective study were shipped frozen or at room temperature prior to DNA extraction. V is pared back by 4 bases and J by 4 bases, with 15 bases lying between the germline termini. The cysteine opens and the phenylalanine closes a CDR3 of 15 amino acids. The retained sequence is limited to the CDR3, 45 bases, with the frame set at the first base. CDR1 and CDR2 are read off the germline V gene as SGDLS and YYNGEE.

The rearranged chain carries TRBV9 and TRBJ1-5, with TRBD1 as a weak D call on 5 bases. Sequenced input: PBMCs or T cells enriched from blood (not recorded which). The source is a woman aged 40 to 49 who had recovered from COVID-19. The DNA sequence follows: TGTGCCAGCAGCCCAGGGTCCGCACAGAATCAGCCCCAGCATTTT. It translates to CASSPGSAQNQPQHF.